What follows describes a single TCR beta chain. The antigen remains undetermined. The protocol was immunoSEQ multiplex PCR, while the TCRdb copy is restricted to in-frame clones and leaves out a portion. The sample lists roughly 2,000,000 clones, about 95% occurring once. This sample is drawn from a study of shared clonotypes between healthy human individuals. Overall study context: The study enrolled a couple of women and three men aged 18 to 49.

Terminally differentiated effector memory CD45RA+ cells were excluded from the naive CD8 cells, which were CD45RO-negative and positively selected for CCR7. Findings of the study overall: Across several donors, naive CD4 shared roughly 5.2%, naive CD8 3.5% to 4%, memory CD4 roughly 2.4%, memory CD8 0.4%. Rarefaction gave evidence that sorted-subset sequencing remained incomplete despite large depth. Generally, estimated richness proved larger in naive subsets than it did in memory subsets.

The CDR3 totals 13 residues. The germline V gene has CDR1 MDHEN and CDR2 SYDVKM. Between the trimmed V and J ends, which lost 3 bases and 1 base, there was a span of 6 bases. The sequence was obtained from a young man in good health. The rearrangement joins TRBV28 to TRBJ1-2; D is unresolved. Sequencing used naive CD8+ T cells sorted from blood. This CDR3 reads CASSFYRNYGYTF. For the CDR3, the DNA is TGTGCCAGCAGTTTCTACCGTAACTATGGCTACACCTTC.